The entry below describes one TCR beta chain. The source of the sample is a study of blood T cell repertoires in COVID-19. Study background: From the United States, Italy and Spain came samples of acute and convalescent COVID-19. Nucleic acid was either cDNA or gDNA, and it came from T cells, B-cell-depleted T cells, or PBMCs.

Original analysis: Amplification of reference gene primers provided the estimated nucleated cell counts. TCRdb keeps only in-frame clones here, not all; method: immunoSEQ multiplex PCR. V, J and clone size were drawn from that table, and D and trimming were deduced from the DNA. The sample lists about 56,000 clones; approximately 91% were seen once. With 3 bases removed from V and 7 bases from J, the gap between germline ends came to 11 bases. CDR1 and CDR2 from the germline V gene are SGDLS and YYNGEE. This CDR3 has 14 residues. Sequencing was carried out using peripheral blood. This TCR was sampled from a man aged 45-60 years with active COVID-19. The chain employs TRBV9 and TRBJ1-6, with D possibly being TRBD1 (5 bases). CDR3 residues: CASSGGLPNSPLHF. The CDR3 DNA is TGTGCCAGCAGCGGGGGACTACCGAATTCACCCCTCCACTTT.